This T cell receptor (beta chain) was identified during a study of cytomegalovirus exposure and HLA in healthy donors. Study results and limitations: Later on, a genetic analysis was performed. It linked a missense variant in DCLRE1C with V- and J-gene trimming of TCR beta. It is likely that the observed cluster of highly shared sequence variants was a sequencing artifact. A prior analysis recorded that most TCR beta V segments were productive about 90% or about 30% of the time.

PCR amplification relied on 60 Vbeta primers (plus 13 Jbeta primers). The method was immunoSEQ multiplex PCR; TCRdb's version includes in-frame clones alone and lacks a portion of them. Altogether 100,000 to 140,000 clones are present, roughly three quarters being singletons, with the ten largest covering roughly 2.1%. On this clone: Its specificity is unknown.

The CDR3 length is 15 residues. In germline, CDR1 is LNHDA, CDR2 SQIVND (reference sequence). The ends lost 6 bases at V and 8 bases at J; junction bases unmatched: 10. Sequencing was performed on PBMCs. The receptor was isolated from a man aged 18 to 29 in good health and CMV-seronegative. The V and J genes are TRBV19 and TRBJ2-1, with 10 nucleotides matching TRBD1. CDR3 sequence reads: CASSRPGTGVDEQFF. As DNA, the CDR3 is TGTGCCAGTAGCCGTCCCGGGACAGGGGTCGATGAGCAGTTCTTC.